Below are 26 T cell receptor beta chains sequenced from a single sample in a study of shared clonotypes between healthy human individuals. Produced via immunoSEQ multiplex PCR; TCRdb's table is partial and in-frame only. Of about 990,000 clones listed, approximately 80% are singletons. Specimen: memory CD4+ T cells from PBMCs. Subset in this sample: CD45RA-negative fraction. Receptors were obtained from a man aged 18 to 35 in good health. Some clones in this sample may be carry-over from other donors' samples.

This clone was recorded a few times. The rearrangement uses TRBV10-3 and TRBJ1-5; D is uncertain. Germline V gene lookup returns CDR1 ENHRY and CDR2 SYGVKD. Trimming took off 0 bases at V and 4 bases at J, with 16 bases between the two ends. The CDR3 covers 17 residues. In DNA, the CDR3 is TGTGCCATCAGTGAGTCGGAGATGTTCCCTTTAAATCAGCCCCAGCATTTT. Protein sequence: CAISESEMFPLNQPQHF.

This sequence joins TRBV28 and TRBJ2-7, with 10 bases aligning to TRBD1. Germline-derived CDR1 and CDR2 are MDHEN and SYDVKM. Trimming removed 8 bases from V and 2 bases from J; junction bases left unmatched: 12. The CDR3 runs to 16 residues. Here the CDR3 DNA reads TGTGCCAGCTCCTTCTCCGGGACAGGGGAAACCTACGAGCAGTACTTC. This encodes CASSFSGTGETYEQYF.

The CDR3 DNA reads as TGCGCCAGCAGTGTCATCGGGGGCGAGCAGTACTTC. This gives the protein CASSVIGGEQYF. V and J are TRBV5-1 and TRBJ2-7; a possible D gene is TRBD2 (6 bases). Germline V lookup: CDR1 SGHRS, CDR2 YFSETQ. Trimming removed 5 bases at V and 6 bases at J, with 12 bases between. This CDR3 region has 12 residues.

The chain employs TRBV4-2 and TRBJ2-3, with 11 nucleotides matching TRBD2. CDR3 size: 16 residues. J gave up 6 bases and V 0 bases, and 5 bases lay outside the gene matches. Germline values: CDR1 LGHNA, CDR2 YNFKEQ. CDR3: CASSQELAGGGDTQYF. CDR3 bases: TGTGCCAGCAGCCAAGAGCTAGCGGGAGGTGGTGATACGCAGTATTTT.

This chain joins TRBV7-8 and TRBJ1-5, with D possibly being TRBD1 (5 bases). Trimming took off 5 bases at V and 4 bases at J, with 18 bases between the two ends. This CDR3 has 16 residues. Germline V lookup: CDR1 SGHVS, CDR2 FQNEAQ. For the CDR3, the DNA is TGTGCCAGCAGCACCCGGGACCGCCGGGTAAATCAGCCCCAGCATTTT. Protein product: CASSTRDRRVNQPQHF.

The gene calls are TRBV28 and TRBJ1-5; D not certain. The CDR3 totals 15 residues. Germline V gives CDR1 MDHEN, CDR2 SYDVKM. The V end lost 3 bases, the J end lost 1 base, and 10 bases lay between the germline ends. CDR3 sequence (DNA): TGTGCCAGCAGTTTTGGTTCCGGGAGCAATCAGCCCCAGCATTTT. Translating it yields CASSFGSGSNQPQHF.

This clone was found once. The chain has TRBV6-1 and TRBJ2-7, with no clear D. The CDR3 extends over 11 amino acids. From germline, CDR1 is MNHNS and CDR2 SASEGT. The V end was cut by 6 bases, the J end by 3 bases, with 6 bases between. Here the CDR3 reads CASSAHYEQYF. CDR3 DNA sequence: TGTGCCAGCAGCGCCCACTACGAGCAGTACTTC.

This chain connects TRBV9 to TRBJ2-3; D not resolved. Trimming removed 1 base at V and 4 bases at J, with 7 bases between. Germline V gene lookup returns CDR1 SGDLS and CDR2 YYNGEE. The CDR3 consists of 13 residues. The CDR3 DNA sequence: TGTGCCAGCAGCGTAAGAATCGCAGATACGCAGTATTTT. Protein product: CASSVRIADTQYF.

The V gene is TRBV6-1, the J gene TRBJ2-7; 14 nucleotides line up with TRBD2. The CDR3 spans 17 residues. Germline assignment: CDR1 MNHNS and CDR2 SASEGT. V dropped 4 bases and J dropped 3; count of bases not matched to a gene: 8. The CDR3 DNA reads TGTGCCAGCAGTGGATGGACTAGCGGGAGGTCCCTCTACGAGCAGTACTTC. Its protein product is CASSGWTSGRSLYEQYF.

CDR3: CASSVTSGNYNEQFF. CDR3 DNA: TGCGCCAGCAGCGTGACTAGCGGGAACTACAATGAGCAGTTCTTC. This chain uses TRBV5-1 with TRBJ2-1; 11 bases fit TRBD2. V was pared by 4 bases and J by 3 bases, with 3 bases of the junction left unmatched. Germline V lookup: CDR1 SGHRS, CDR2 YFSETQ. The length of the CDR3 is 15 residues.

This clone was recorded at least ten times. V and J are TRBV6-6 and TRBJ1-2; 7 nucleotides match TRBD1. CDR3 length: 14 amino acids. The J segment lost 8 bases and the V segment lost 6 bases, leaving 12 bases of the junction unmatched. Germline CDR1 and CDR2: MNHNY and SVGAGI (reference sequence). The CDR3 DNA follows: TGTGCCAGCAGGAGAGACAGGGCCCTCGAGGGCTACACCTTC. Protein sequence: CASRRDRALEGYTF.

V gene TRBV30 combines with J gene TRBJ1-2; TRBD1 matches at 7 bases. The CDR3 totals 14 residues. Germline V gene sequence: CDR1 GTSNPN, CDR2 SVGIG (reference sequence). V lost 3 bases and J lost 4; bases outside the gene matches: 8. CDR3 in amino acids: CAWRAEWDSYGYTF. The CDR3, as DNA: TGTGCCTGGAGAGCCGAGTGGGACAGCTATGGCTACACCTTC.

V is TRBV6-1 and J is TRBJ1-3; no clear D. The germline gives CDR1 MNHNS, CDR2 SASEGT. The CDR3 runs 13 residues. The V gene lost 6 bases and the J gene lost 3 bases, with 9 bases spanning the gap. The CDR3 region has the DNA TGTGCCAGCAGAGTTGGGGTTGGAAACACCATATATTTT. Its translation is CASRVGVGNTIYF.

The rearrangement uses TRBV9 and TRBJ1-4, with D possibly TRBD1 on 5 matching bases. The germline gives CDR1 SGDLS, CDR2 YYNGEE. Trimming shortened V by 4 bases and J by 11 bases, and 18 bases separated the two germline ends. CDR3 length: 14 residues. The CDR3 is CASSPAGVSRKLFF. CDR3 nucleotides: TGTGCCAGCAGCCCCGCGGGGGTATCGCGGAAACTGTTTTTT.

J is TRBJ2-7 and V is TRBV7-3; D gene ambiguous. The CDR3 runs to 13 residues. Per germline, CDR1 SGHTA and CDR2 FQGTGA. V was pared by 4 bases and J by 6 bases, with 13 bases between. The CDR3 spells CASSSAGWGEQYF. The DNA for the CDR3 is TGTGCCAGCAGCTCCGCCGGATGGGGCGAGCAGTACTTC.

V and J are TRBV4-3 and TRBJ2-7, with 7 bases fitting TRBD2. The junction had 2 bases not matched to a gene; V was cut back by 0 bases and J by 0 bases. The CDR3 has 15 residues. Germline values: CDR1 LGHNA, CDR2 YSLEER. The CDR3 region is CASSQELAYSYEQYF. CDR3 DNA sequence: TGCGCCAGCAGCCAAGAACTAGCGTACTCCTACGAGCAGTACTTC.

The V and J genes are TRBV29-1 and TRBJ2-5, with a tentative D call TRBD2 (6 bases). V was pared by 5 bases and J by 1 base, with 8 bases between. This CDR3 has 12 amino acids. Germline-derived CDR1 and CDR2 are SQVTM and ANQGSEA. The CDR3 is CSVLAVQETQYF. DNA of the CDR3: TGCAGCGTTTTAGCGGTCCAAGAGACCCAGTACTTC.

V and J are TRBV30 and TRBJ2-1, with TRBD2 matching 12 bases. V was pared by 8 bases and J by 12 bases, with 11 bases of the junction left unmatched. The V gene's germline CDR1 is GTSNPN and CDR2 SVGIG (reference sequence). This CDR3 region has 13 residues. In nucleotides, the CDR3 is TGTGCCGGGGGACTAGCGGGCCCAAGTGGGCAGTTCTTC. This codes for CAGGLAGPSGQFF.

V gene TRBV6-1 combines with J gene TRBJ2-5; possible D gene TRBD1, 7 bases. The germline CDR1 and CDR2 sequences are MNHNS and SASEGT. This CDR3 comprises 14 residues. V lost 6 bases and J 5 bases, leaving 16 bases between the germline ends. CDR3 loop: CASREGAGHETQYF. CDR3 DNA sequence: TGTGCCAGCAGGGAGGGGGCAGGGCATGAGACCCAGTACTTC.

For this clone: A junction end diverges from the germline sequence, so it may reflect a read error. The chain links TRBV30 to TRBJ1-2; D unclear. CDR3 size: 14 residues. Germline lookup yields CDR1 GTSNPN and CDR2 SVGIG (reference sequence). This CDR3 is CAWTILGPNYGYTF. CDR3 sequence (DNA): TGTGCCTGGACTATTCTAGGGCCAAACTACGGCTACACCTTC.

In its sample, this clone was seen a few times. This chain's CDR3 is CASSASGRGTGELFF. Written as DNA, the CDR3 is TGTGCCAGCAGTGCTAGCGGGAGGGGTACCGGGGAGCTGTTTTTT. V is TRBV2 and J is TRBJ2-2; 12 bases line up with TRBD2. Germline CDR1 reads SNHLY; CDR2 reads FYNNEI. V gave up 4 bases and J gave up 5 bases; unmatched junction bases: 2. This CDR3 spans 15 amino acids.

This clone showed up just once. Other DNA variants within this sample encode the same CDR3. The gene calls are TRBV28 and TRBJ1-3; 7 nucleotides match TRBD1. The CDR3 contains 15 residues. The J segment lost 3 bases and the V segment lost 6 bases, leaving 8 bases of the junction unmatched. Germline V gene lookup returns CDR1 MDHEN and CDR2 SYDVKM. CDR3 nucleotides: TGTGCCAGCAGCTCACAGGGGCGAGGTGGAAACACCATATATTTT. Its protein is CASSSQGRGGNTIYF.

This clone was counted at least ten times. The chain recombines TRBV6-5 with TRBJ1-4; 7 nucleotides match TRBD1. V was clipped by 6 bases and J by 8 bases; unmatched bases: 6. Germline-derived CDR1 and CDR2 are MNHEY and SVGAGI. The CDR3 sequence is 13 residues long. CDR3 in amino acids: CASRQGNREKLFF. The CDR3 DNA reads TGTGCCAGCAGACAGGGGAATCGGGAAAAACTGTTTTTT.

This chain links TRBV20-1 with TRBJ1-2; D is possibly TRBD1 (5 bases). The germline gives CDR1 DFQATT, CDR2 SNEGSKA (reference sequence). CDR3 size: 11 residues. V lost 8 bases and J lost 2, with 9 bases in between. The chain's CDR3 is CSQRGNYGYTF. The DNA of the CDR3 is TGCAGTCAACGGGGCAACTATGGCTACACCTTC.

The rearrangement links TRBV2 to TRBJ2-1; TRBD2 is a possible D gene (5 bases). Per germline, CDR1 SNHLY and CDR2 FYNNEI. The length of the CDR3 is 14 residues. The V and J ends lost 4 bases and 5 bases respectively, with 12 bases between them. The CDR3 sequence: CASSGQRSNNEQFF. The DNA of the CDR3 is TGTGCCAGCAGTGGCCAGCGGAGTAACAATGAGCAGTTCTTC.

The V and J genes are TRBV5-1 and TRBJ2-1, with a possible D match to TRBD1 (5 bases). The CDR3 runs 14 residues. Germline CDR1 is SGHRS and CDR2 is YFSETQ. V was shortened by 0 bases and J by 10 bases, with 14 bases between the two germline ends. Here the CDR3 reads CASSLGAGSEEQFF. DNA for the CDR3: TGCGCCAGCAGCTTGGGGGCAGGGTCGGAAGAGCAGTTCTTC.